The 12 T cell receptor beta chains listed next were all sequenced from one sample in a study of blood T cells in healthy people across ages (dated by TCRdb to 2015 to 2017). Library preparation was by 5' RACE. Sequencer: Illumina HiSeq 2500. A second roughly 7 to 11 cycle PCR used a sample-barcoded 5' primer and a J-beta primer mix. TCRdb handled the public reads itself, with Q25 trimming in fastp and clone calling in MiXCR, and kept productive beta chains. Rows merge per CDR3 protein into single entries with the most common DNA and genes. Counted in this sample were over a million distinct CDR3 sequences; roughly 45% of them appeared once. The ten most abundant clones make up over 15% of the sample. Sample: blood. Every receptor here comes from a woman aged 55-69 years in good health.

The chain carries TRBV7-2 and TRBJ1-2; no definite D call. Trimming took off 1 base at V and 7 bases at J, with 16 bases between the two ends. The CDR3 consists of 15 residues. Germline loops: CDR1 SGHTA, CDR2 FQGNSA. The CDR3 DNA sequence: TGTGCCAGCAGCTTAGTGGTAGAGGGTGCTGGTGGCTACACCTTC. Translated: CASSLVVEGAGGYTF.

This clonotype was seen a handful of times. The genes are TRBV15 and TRBJ2-3; 13 bases line up with TRBD2. Germline V gene sequence: CDR1 LNHNV, CDR2 YYDKDF (reference sequence). After removal of 1 base from V and 5 bases from J, the junction contained 9 bases not matched to a gene. The CDR3 consists of 18 residues. This chain's CDR3 is CATSRGTSGSVVGDTQYF. CDR3 in DNA: TGTGCCACCAGCAGAGGGACTAGCGGGAGCGTAGTTGGAGATACGCAGTATTTT.

This clonotype was detected a few times. The chain joins TRBV7-9 to TRBJ1-2; the D gene is possibly TRBD1 (5 bases). Per the germline V gene, CDR1 is SEHNR and CDR2 is FQNEAQ (reference sequence). CDR3 length: 17 amino acids. V lost 2 bases and J 2 bases, leaving 18 bases between the germline ends. CDR3 DNA sequence: TGTGCCAGCAGCTTATACCCCGCAGGGAGGACAAACTATGGCTACACCTTC. Its translation: CASSLYPAGRTNYGYTF.

This clonotype has only a few counts. This chain's CDR3 is CASSPLANYAYNEQYF. The DNA for the CDR3 is TGTGCCAGCAGCCCACTAGCCAACTACGCCTACAATGAGCAGTACTTC. V is TRBV9 and J is TRBJ2-7; D might be TRBD2 (6 bases). This CDR3 is 16 amino acids long. Germline values: CDR1 SGDLS, CDR2 YYNGEE. Trimming stripped 4 bases from V and 7 bases from J, with 24 bases between.

This clonotype was seen a handful of times. The chain combines TRBV29-1 with TRBJ2-1, with 8 bases lining up with TRBD1. The CDR3 runs to 14 residues. V shed 5 bases, J shed 0 bases, and the junction held 3 bases outside the gene matches. Germline V gene sequence: CDR1 SQVTM, CDR2 ANQGSEA. CDR3 amino acids: CSVSTGGSYNEQFF. The DNA of the CDR3 is TGCAGCGTTTCCACAGGGGGCTCCTACAATGAGCAGTTCTTC.

The chain links TRBV20-1 to TRBJ1-5; D might be TRBD1 (6 bases). The CDR3 totals 15 residues. V lost 0 bases and J 7 bases, leaving 16 bases between the germline ends. The germline V gene has CDR1 DFQATT and CDR2 SNEGSKA (reference sequence). The CDR3 protein is CSARDHHREGQPQHF. The CDR3 coding sequence is TGCAGTGCTAGAGACCATCACAGGGAAGGCCAGCCCCAGCATTTT.

With respect to this clonotype: One end of the junction fails to match germline, which may point to a read error. The chain's CDR3 is CAISLSPGEQCF. DNA of the CDR3: TGTGCCATAAGTCTAAGTCCGGGCGAGCAGTGCTTC. V and J are TRBV10-3 and TRBJ2-7, with D hard to call. The germline V gene has CDR1 ENHRY and CDR2 SYGVKD. The CDR3 consists of 12 residues.

With regard to this clonotype: One end of the junction fails to match germline, which may point to a read error. The chain recombines TRBV6-5 with TRBJ2-1, with TRBD2 identical over 9 bases. The CDR3 contains 17 residues. Germline CDR1 is MNHEY and CDR2 is SVGAGI. The CDR3 DNA reads TGTGCCAGCAGTGACTCCCGCGGGAGGGCCCCTATATATGAGCAGTTCTTC. Protein: CASSDSRGRAPIYEQFF.

This clonotype was recorded many times. This sequence joins TRBV4-2 and TRBJ2-5; the D call may be TRBD1 or TRBD2 (5 bases each). This CDR3 has 14 amino acids. Trimming took off 4 bases at V and 5 bases at J, with 14 bases between the two ends. From germline, CDR1 is LGHNA and CDR2 YNFKEQ. CDR3 in amino acids: CASSPAGAGETQYF. The CDR3 region has the DNA TGTGCCAGCAGCCCAGCCGGGGCAGGGGAGACCCAGTACTTC.

This clonotype was counted between two and nine times. This chain joins TRBV20-1 and TRBJ2-1; TRBD2 matches at 9 bases. V was pared by 5 bases and J by 2 bases, with 7 bases of the junction left unmatched. Germline values: CDR1 DFQATT, CDR2 SNEGSKA (reference sequence). This CDR3 comprises 15 residues. The CDR3 region has the DNA TGCAGTGCTGCAATCCTAGCGGGACCCTACAATGAGCAGTTCTTC. Translated, it gives CSAAILAGPYNEQFF.

The chain carries TRBV15 and TRBJ2-5; D unresolved. Trimming stripped 0 bases from V and 0 bases from J, with 11 bases between. Germline V gene lookup returns CDR1 LNHNV and CDR2 YYDKDF (reference sequence). CDR3 length: 16 residues. In DNA form, the CDR3 reads TGTGCCACCAGCAGAGATGGCACCAAGTACCAAGAGACCCAGTACTTC. This sequence encodes CATSRDGTKYQETQYF.

This clonotype occurred a few times. The CDR3: CSAGVLRDEQYF. The CDR3 bases are TGCAGTGCTGGAGTGCTTCGGGACGAGCAGTACTTC. The chain has TRBV20-1 and TRBJ2-5; no clear D gene. The DNA end favors TRBJ2-7, so the J call may be wrong. CDR3 size: 12 residues. In germline, CDR1 is DFQATT, CDR2 SNEGSKA (reference sequence).